The 27 T cell receptor beta chains reported below all come from one sample, sequenced in a study of blood T cell repertoires in COVID-19. The data were produced by immunoSEQ multiplex PCR, yet TCRdb's version contains in-frame clones alone and is incomplete. Here the sample spans 100,000 to 150,000 clones, approximately 83% being singletons. Sequenced material: peripheral blood. Receptors originate from a woman aged 45-65 years with acute or convalescent COVID-19.

This clone was seen a handful of times. This rearrangement joins TRBV5-4 to TRBJ2-1, with 8 bases aligning to TRBD2. The CDR3 spans 15 residues. The germline V gene has CDR1 SGHNT and CDR2 YYREEE (reference sequence). The V and J ends lost 0 bases and 4 bases, in that order; junction bases with no gene match: 3. CDR3 region: CASSLVAGRYNEQFF. The DNA for the CDR3 is TGTGCCAGCAGCTTGGTAGCGGGGCGTTACAATGAGCAGTTCTTC.

The V call is TRBV19, the J call TRBJ2-2; 8 positions agree with TRBD1. CDR3 length: 16 amino acids. The germline V gene encodes CDR1 LNHDA and CDR2 SQIVND (reference sequence). With 7 bases clipped from V and 6 bases from J, the junction kept 13 bases outside the gene matches. DNA of the CDR3: TGTGCCAGTACCTTCGCGGCGACAGGGGTCTCCGGGGAGCTGTTTTTT. Residues: CASTFAATGVSGELFF.

The V call is TRBV7-2, the J call TRBJ2-3; 8 positions agree with TRBD2. Germline-derived CDR1 and CDR2 are SGHTA and FQGNSA. Losses at the gene ends were 1 base for V and 4 bases for J; bases not matched to a gene: 7. The CDR3 has 16 residues. The CDR3 is CASSLGGRGGPDTQYF. CDR3 sequence (DNA): TGTGCCAGCAGCTTAGGTGGCCGGGGGGGCCCAGATACGCAGTATTTT.

V and J are TRBV9 and TRBJ1-2; D not certain. V lost 0 bases and J 5 bases, leaving 8 bases between the germline ends. Germline assignment: CDR1 SGDLS and CDR2 YYNGEE. The CDR3 runs to 13 residues. The CDR3 DNA reads TGTGCCAGCAGCGTAGAAGAGGCATATGGCTACACCTTC. Protein sequence: CASSVEEAYGYTF.

The chain combines TRBV25-1 with TRBJ2-7, with 13 positions matching TRBD2. CDR3 length: 14 amino acids. Germline CDR1 is MGHDK and CDR2 is SYGVNS. Trimming removed 5 bases from V and 2 bases from J; junction bases left unmatched: 0. The CDR3 is CASSTSGGAYEQYF. The CDR3 bases are TGTGCCAGCAGTACTAGCGGGGGGGCCTACGAGCAGTACTTC.

The J gene is TRBJ1-5, the V gene TRBV5-6; D is unclear. Trimming took off 0 bases at V and 1 base at J, with 8 bases between the two ends. The CDR3 is 15 amino acids. Per germline, CDR1 SGHDT and CDR2 YYEEEE. The CDR3 reads CASSLDRGSNQPQHF. CDR3 DNA: TGTGCCAGCAGCTTGGACAGAGGGAGCAATCAGCCCCAGCATTTT.

The rearrangement joins TRBV7-3 to TRBJ1-3; D uncertain. CDR3 length equals 13 residues. The germline V gene has CDR1 SGHTA and CDR2 FQGTGA. With 6 bases removed from V and 4 bases from J, the gap between germline ends came to 10 bases. CDR3 protein: CASREGNGNTIYF. The CDR3, as DNA: TGTGCCAGCAGGGAGGGAAACGGAAACACCATATATTTT. Drawing the rest from reference TRBV7-3 and TRBJ1-3, the complete variable domain is GAGVSQTPSNKVTEKGKYVELRCDPISGHTALYWYRQSLGQGPEFLIYFQGTGAADDSGLPNDRFFAVRPEGSVSTLKIQRTERGDSAVYLCASREGNGNTIYFGEGSWLTVV.

This clone was seen a few times. This rearrangement joins TRBV2 to TRBJ2-2, with D possibly matching TRBD2 (5 bases). The length of the CDR3 is 13 residues. From germline, CDR1 is SNHLY and CDR2 FYNNEI. V was pared by 4 bases and J by 4 bases, with 7 bases between. The CDR3 is CASSGAGTGELFF. CDR3 bases: TGTGCCAGCAGTGGGGCGGGCACCGGGGAGCTGTTTTTT. The full variable domain, completed using reference TRBV2 and TRBJ2-2, is EPEVTQTPSHQVTQMGQEVILRCVPISNHLYFYWYRQILGQKVEFLVSFYNNEISEKSEIFDDQFSVERPDGSNFTLKIRSTKLEDSAMYFCASSGAGTGELFFGEGSRLTVL.

The chain joins TRBV29-1 to TRBJ1-2; TRBD1 matches at 8 bases. CDR1 and CDR2 (germline): SQVTM, ANQGSEA. This CDR3 contains 13 residues. V trimming: 4 bases; J trimming: 7 bases; junction bases outside the gene matches: 8. The CDR3 nucleotides are TGCAGCGTTGGTGGACAGGGTGTAGGTGGCTACACCTTC. This gives the protein CSVGGQGVGGYTF. The full variable domain, rest sourced from reference TRBV29-1 and TRBJ1-2, is SAVISQKPSRDICQRGTSLTIQCQVDSQVTMMFWYRQQPGQSLTLIATANQGSEATYESGFVIDKFPISRPNLTFSTLTVSNMSPEDSSIYLCSVGGQGVGGYTFGSGTRLTVV.

The J gene is TRBJ2-1, the V gene TRBV7-7; D is ambiguous. Trimming removed 0 bases at V and 7 bases at J, with 7 bases between. This CDR3 is 13 amino acids long. CDR1 and CDR2 (germline): SSHAT, FNYEAQ (reference sequence). Here the CDR3 reads CASSLAHNNEQFF. For the CDR3, the DNA is TGTGCCAGCAGCTTAGCACACAATAATGAGCAGTTCTTC.

The chain links TRBV27 to TRBJ2-7, with 13 bases fitting TRBD2. The CDR3 has 15 residues. After removal of 7 bases from V and 3 bases from J, the junction contained 6 bases not matched to a gene. Germline V CDR1 and CDR2: MNHEY, SMNVEV (reference sequence). Written as DNA, the CDR3 is TGTGCCAGCAAGTATCGGACTAGCGGGAGCTACGAGCAGTACTTC. Amino acids: CASKYRTSGSYEQYF.

The V and J genes are TRBV9 and TRBJ1-2; D unclear. Trimming left V 0 bases short and J 6 bases short, with 15 bases between. The length of the CDR3 is 15 residues. Germline V gene lookup returns CDR1 SGDLS and CDR2 YYNGEE. The DNA for the CDR3 is TGTGCCAGCAGCGTAGACGTAGGGAGAGGCAATGGCTACACCTTC. Amino acids: CASSVDVGRGNGYTF.

This clone appeared once. This chain connects TRBV18 to TRBJ2-3; 7 bases map to TRBD2. V was clipped by 2 bases and J by 2 bases; unmatched bases: 4. This CDR3 spans 15 amino acids. Germline values: CDR1 KGHSH, CDR2 LQKENI. CDR3 protein: CASSPAGGNTDTQYF. The CDR3 bases are TGTGCCAGCTCACCAGCCGGGGGGAACACAGATACGCAGTATTTT.

The chain joins TRBV2 to TRBJ2-4, with D maybe TRBD1 (6 bases). Germline lookup yields CDR1 SNHLY and CDR2 FYNNEI. CDR3 size: 13 residues. V was cut by 5 bases and J by 9 bases, with 14 bases left in between. The CDR3: CASSPTGQGIQYF. For the CDR3, the DNA is TGTGCCAGCAGTCCCACAGGGCAGGGCATTCAGTACTTC. Variable domain in full (rest from reference TRBV2 and TRBJ2-4): EPEVTQTPSHQVTQMGQEVILRCVPISNHLYFYWYRQILGQKVEFLVSFYNNEISEKSEIFDDQFSVERPDGSNFTLKIRSTKLEDSAMYFCASSPTGQGIQYFGAGTRLSVL.

V gene TRBV19 combines with J gene TRBJ1-2; 7 bases line up with TRBD1. Germline V gene sequence: CDR1 LNHDA, CDR2 SQIVND (reference sequence). The CDR3 has 15 amino acids. V gave up 3 bases and J gave up 8 bases; unmatched junction bases: 12. The CDR3 DNA follows: TGTGCCAGTAGTATTGACAGGGTGACTTCGCGGGGCTACACCTTC. It specifies CASSIDRVTSRGYTF.

The rearrangement joins TRBV11-2 to TRBJ1-2; 7 bases fit TRBD1. The CDR3 length is 16 residues. Trimming at V came to 0 bases and at J to 4 bases, leaving 8 bases not matched to a gene. Looked up from germline, CDR1 is SGHAT and CDR2 is FQNNGV. CDR3 nucleotides: TGTGCCAGCAGCTTAGATTTATCGACAGGGAGCTATGGCTACACCTTC. Protein sequence: CASSLDLSTGSYGYTF.

V and J are TRBV11-2 and TRBJ1-4, with a tentative D call TRBD1 (6 bases). The V end lost 4 bases, the J end lost 6 bases, and 15 bases lay between the germline ends. The germline gives CDR1 SGHAT, CDR2 FQNNGV. This CDR3 spans 15 amino acids. CDR3 residues: CASSSSGVGDEKLFF. Written as DNA, the CDR3 is TGTGCCAGCAGCTCCTCAGGGGTCGGAGATGAAAAACTGTTTTTT.

This sequence joins TRBV24-1 and TRBJ1-5; D might be TRBD1 (5 bases). CDR1 KGHDR and CDR2 SFDVKD come from the germline V gene. The CDR3 sequence is 14 residues long. Trimming left V 7 bases short and J 0 bases short, with 9 bases between. The CDR3 spells CATSDSDSNQPQHF. CDR3 bases: TGTGCCACCAGCGACAGCGATAGCAATCAGCCCCAGCATTTT.

J is TRBJ2-7 and V is TRBV29-1, with 11 bases fitting TRBD1. Germline assignment: CDR1 SQVTM and CDR2 ANQGSEA. The CDR3 runs 14 residues. The junction had 8 bases not matched to a gene; V was cut back by 5 bases and J by 5 bases. The CDR3 region is CSVKGTGGIDEQYF. The CDR3 DNA is TGCAGCGTTAAAGGGACAGGGGGAATAGACGAGCAGTACTTC.

The table lists this clone with a few counts. The V and J genes are TRBV7-3 and TRBJ1-2; 10 bases align to TRBD1. The CDR3 extends over 15 amino acids. CDR1 SGHTA and CDR2 FQGTGA come from the germline V gene. J gave up 8 bases and V 5 bases, and 11 bases lay outside the gene matches. The CDR3 nucleotides are TGTGCCAGCAGCCCGACCTCCGACAGGGGGCCCGGCTACACCTTC. Its translation: CASSPTSDRGPGYTF.

The J gene is TRBJ1-2, the V gene TRBV29-1; D not certain. Germline V lookup: CDR1 SQVTM, CDR2 ANQGSEA. V lost 5 bases to trimming and J lost 6 bases, with 10 bases between them. The CDR3 consists of 11 residues. The chain's CDR3 is CSVSGWNGYTF. The CDR3, as DNA: TGCAGCGTTAGCGGGTGGAATGGCTACACCTTC.

The chain has TRBV2 and TRBJ1-1; D is unclear. The CDR3 consists of 13 residues. V was clipped by 5 bases and J by 3 bases, with 10 bases between them. Germline V gene data show CDR1 as SNHLY and CDR2 as FYNNEI. CDR3 amino acids: CASSPSRDTEAFF. As DNA, the CDR3 is TGTGCCAGCAGTCCTTCACGGGACACTGAAGCTTTCTTT. Drawing the rest from reference TRBV2 and TRBJ1-1, the complete variable domain is EPEVTQTPSHQVTQMGQEVILRCVPISNHLYFYWYRQILGQKVEFLVSFYNNEISEKSEIFDDQFSVERPDGSNFTLKIRSTKLEDSAMYFCASSPSRDTEAFFGQGTRLTVV.

V gene TRBV3-1 (or the pseudogene TRBV3-2) combines with J gene TRBJ2-4; D is uncertain. V lost 1 base and J 8 bases, leaving 12 bases between the germline ends. The CDR3 has 14 amino acids. Germline CDR1 reads LGHDT; CDR2 reads YNNKEL (reference sequence). CDR3 in DNA: TGTGCCAGCAGCCAAGGGCCCTTTCGTGACATTCAGTACTTC. Its translation is CASSQGPFRDIQYF.

This chain's CDR3 is CAWSTTMRRGLGYTF. In DNA, the CDR3 is TGTGCCTGGAGTACGACTATGCGCAGGGGGCTCGGCTACACCTTC. This rearrangement joins TRBV30 to TRBJ1-2, with 8 bases that match TRBD1. Germline V gene sequence: CDR1 GTSNPN, CDR2 SVGIG (reference sequence). J was trimmed by 8 bases and V by 2 bases; bases with no gene match: 13. There are 15 residues in the CDR3.

This clone was detected only a few times. The chain combines TRBV6-2 or TRBV6-3 with TRBJ1-1; no reliable D call. CDR3 length: 13 amino acids. Germline loops: CDR1 MNHEY, CDR2 SVGEGT. V was trimmed by 1 base and J by 2 bases, leaving 5 bases between them. The CDR3 sequence: CASSYWANTEAFF. In DNA, the CDR3 is TGTGCCAGCAGTTACTGGGCTAACACTGAAGCTTTCTTT.

The chain is built from TRBV19 and TRBJ1-5; D unclear. This CDR3 contains 13 residues. Per the germline V gene, CDR1 is LNHDA and CDR2 is SQIVND (reference sequence). Trimming pared 4 bases from V and 6 bases from J, leaving 10 bases between. CDR3 in amino acids: CASSTQTRQPQHF. The CDR3 coding sequence is TGTGCCAGTAGTACTCAGACTCGTCAGCCCCAGCATTTT.

J is TRBJ2-3 and V is TRBV11-2, with 8 nucleotides matching TRBD1. The CDR3 loop spans 16 amino acids. CDR1 is SGHAT, CDR2 FQNNGV, per germline. J was trimmed by 2 bases and V by 0 bases; bases with no gene match: 4. The CDR3 nucleotides are TGTGCCAGCAGCTTAGAGGGGACAGGCAACACAGATACGCAGTATTTT. This codes for CASSLEGTGNTDTQYF.